The rows below give T cell receptor beta chains drawn from one sample of a study of control samples from healthy donors and cancer patients. Data came from immunoSEQ multiplex PCR; TCRdb stores just in-frame clones and leaves some out. The repertoire has around 83,000 clones, approximately 94% of them found once; the top ten carry roughly 1.2%. The material sequenced was PBMCs. These receptors were obtained from a woman aged 40 to 50 with lung cancer. Each CDR3 is given with its conserved first and last residue. Each record gives: clone size, D gene, V gene, J gene, CDR3 DNA, CDR3 protein. A D gene is named only where the DNA matches it firmly. Not every row has a clone size; where given, it reads once, few, many or a size class.

-	-	TRBV13	TRBJ2-4	TGTGCCAGCAGCTCCCCCCAAAGGGAGGTAGCCAAAAACATTCAGTACTTC	CASSSPQREVAKNIQYF
-	-	TRBV19	TRBJ2-2	TGTGCCAGTAGTTTGACAGCGACCGGGGAGCTGTTTTTT	CASSLTATGELFF
once	-	TRBV5-1	TRBJ1-3	TGCGCCAGCAGCCTTGGGTCCTCCTCTGGAAACACCATATATTTT	CASSLGSSSGNTIYF
once	-	TRBV14	TRBJ1-1	TGTGCCAGCAGCCAAGTGGCAGGCCCGGGAATGAACACTGAAGCTTTCTTT	CASSQVAGPGMNTEAFF
-	-	TRBV6-5	TRBJ1-1	TGTGCCAGCAGTTACTCGTCAGGGGCGACTGAAGCTTTCTTT	CASSYSSGATEAFF
-	-	TRBV27	TRBJ1-5	TGTGCCAGCAGTCTCACTACCTGGCAGCCCCAGCATTTT	CASSLTTWQPQHF
-	-	TRBV19	TRBJ2-7	TGTGCCAGTAGTGCTCAGGGGCAAGGGCAGTACTTC	CASSAQGQGQYF
-	-	TRBV19	TRBJ1-3	TGTGCCAGTAGTATAGCCAGCACGAAGAGAAACACCATATATTTT	CASSIASTKRNTIYF
-	-	TRBV18	TRBJ2-3	TGTGCCAGCTCACCAAGGTGGGAAGTGACCACAGATACGCAGTATTTT	CASSPRWEVTTDTQYF
-	-	TRBV5-4	TRBJ2-7	TGTGCCAGCAGCTTGGACGGGCCCTACGAGCAGTACTTC	CASSLDGPYEQYF
-	-	TRBV11-1	TRBJ2-7	TGTGCCAGCAGCGATGTACAGGGTCTGCACCCCTACGAGCAGTACTTC	CASSDVQGLHPYEQYF
-	TRBD2	TRBV11-2	TRBJ2-1	TGTGCCAGCAGCTTACTAGCGGGGGGTAAAAATGAGCAGTTCTTC	CASSLLAGGKNEQFF
-	-	TRBV12-3/TRBV12-4	TRBJ1-6	TGTGCCAGCACCCTGACGCCTGGTTCACCCCTCCACTTT	CASTLTPGSPLHF
-	TRBD1	TRBV5-8	TRBJ1-2	TGTGCCAGCAGCTTGGACGACAGGGACGTTTATGGCTACACCTTC	CASSLDDRDVYGYTF